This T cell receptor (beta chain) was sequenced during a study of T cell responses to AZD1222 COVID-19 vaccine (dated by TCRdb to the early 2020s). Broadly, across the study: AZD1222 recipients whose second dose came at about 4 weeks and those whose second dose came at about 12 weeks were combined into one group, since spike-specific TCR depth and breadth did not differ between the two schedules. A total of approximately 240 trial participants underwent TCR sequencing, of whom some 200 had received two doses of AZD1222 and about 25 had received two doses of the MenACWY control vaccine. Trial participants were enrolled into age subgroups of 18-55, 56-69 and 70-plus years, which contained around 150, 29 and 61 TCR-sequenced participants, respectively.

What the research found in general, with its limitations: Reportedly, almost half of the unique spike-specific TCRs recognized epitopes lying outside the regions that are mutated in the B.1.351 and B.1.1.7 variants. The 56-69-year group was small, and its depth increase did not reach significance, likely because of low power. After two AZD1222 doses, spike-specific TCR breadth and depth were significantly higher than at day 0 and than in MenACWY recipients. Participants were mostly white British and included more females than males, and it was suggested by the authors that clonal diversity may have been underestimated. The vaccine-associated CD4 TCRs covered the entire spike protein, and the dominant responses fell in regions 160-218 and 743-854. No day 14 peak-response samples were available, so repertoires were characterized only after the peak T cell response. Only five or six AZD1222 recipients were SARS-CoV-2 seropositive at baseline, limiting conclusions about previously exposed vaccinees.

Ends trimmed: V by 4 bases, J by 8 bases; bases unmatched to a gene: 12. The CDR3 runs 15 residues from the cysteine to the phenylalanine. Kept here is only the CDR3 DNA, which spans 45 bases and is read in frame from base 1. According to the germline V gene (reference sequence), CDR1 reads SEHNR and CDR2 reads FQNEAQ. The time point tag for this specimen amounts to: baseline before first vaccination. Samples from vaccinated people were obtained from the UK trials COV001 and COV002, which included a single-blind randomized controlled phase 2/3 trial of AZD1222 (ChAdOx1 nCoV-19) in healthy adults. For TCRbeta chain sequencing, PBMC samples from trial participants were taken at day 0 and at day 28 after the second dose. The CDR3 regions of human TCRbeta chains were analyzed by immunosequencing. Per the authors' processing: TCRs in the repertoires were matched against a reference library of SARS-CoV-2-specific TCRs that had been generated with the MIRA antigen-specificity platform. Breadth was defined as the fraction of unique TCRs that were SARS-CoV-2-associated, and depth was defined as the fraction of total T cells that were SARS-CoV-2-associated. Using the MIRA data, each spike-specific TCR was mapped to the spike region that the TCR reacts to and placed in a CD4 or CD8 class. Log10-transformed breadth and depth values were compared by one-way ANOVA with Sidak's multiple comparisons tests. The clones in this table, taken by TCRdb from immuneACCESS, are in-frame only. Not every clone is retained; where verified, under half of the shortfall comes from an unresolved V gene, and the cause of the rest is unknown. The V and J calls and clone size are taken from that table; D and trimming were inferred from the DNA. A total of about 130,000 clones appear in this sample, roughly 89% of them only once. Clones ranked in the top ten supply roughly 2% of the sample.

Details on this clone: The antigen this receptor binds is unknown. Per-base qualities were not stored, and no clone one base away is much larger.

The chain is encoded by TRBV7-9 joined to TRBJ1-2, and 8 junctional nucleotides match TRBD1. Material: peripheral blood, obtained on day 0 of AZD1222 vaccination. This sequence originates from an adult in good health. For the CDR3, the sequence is CASSSWDRRAMGYTF. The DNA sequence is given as TGTGCCAGCAGCTCATGGGACAGGAGAGCTATGGGCTACACCTTC.